The source of this TCR beta chain is a study of blood T cell repertoires in COVID-19 (dated by TCRdb to 2018 to 2020). At the level of the whole study: Collaborator samples came from the United States, Italy and Spain and covered acute and convalescent phases of COVID-19. The material from the prospective study consisted of cDNA or gDNA derived from T cells, B-cell-depleted T cells, or PBMCs. Deeply sampled blood TCRbeta repertoires from subjects exposed to, actively infected with, or recovered from COVID-19 were included in the dataset. The repertoires were released in a freely available public database intended as a resource for research on the immune response to SARS-CoV-2. The samples were drawn from two sources: the first 160 participants of the ongoing ImmuneRACE study, and over 950 subjects contributed by 6 global collaborators. A de-identified subject ID, COVID-19 status, age in years and sex were almost always included in the sample metadata. Where available, HLA class I and class II types were obtained from metadata supplied by the sample provider rather than from assay-based typing. Points the paper makes about the study in general: How much clinical and demographic metadata was included differed by source and by participant, and the metadata was provided uncurated.

Whole blood was collected in K2EDTA tubes by collaborating institutions according to the institutions' own protocols. For TCRbeta analysis, collaborators shipped samples as frozen whole blood, isolated PBMCs, or DNA extracted from either of those sample types. Regarding this clone: There is no known antigen for this receptor. Base qualities are not at hand, and no much larger clone is one base apart.

TCRbeta CDR3 regions were amplified from genomic DNA using the immunoSEQ Assay, a bias-controlled multiplex PCR. Under the source paper's analysis protocol: The number of nucleated cells in each sample was estimated by amplification of reference gene primers within the assay. Sequence reads were collapsed and filtered to measure the absolute abundance of every unique TCRbeta CDR3 rearrangement. Productive Simpson clonality was computed per sample as the square root of Simpson's diversity index over productive rearrangements. The table comes from immuneACCESS by way of TCRdb, which keeps in-frame sequences with V and J called. Part of the clones is missing from these tables; in studies checked, under half for an unresolved V gene and the rest for unknown reasons. That table furnishes V, J and clone size, whereas the DNA furnished D and trimming. For this sample there are 15,000 to 20,000 clones; 65% to 90% appear just once. The top ten clonotypes cover 64% of the sample.

CDR1 and CDR2, looked up from the germline V gene (reference sequence), are LNHDA and SQIVND. The junction shows trimming of 1 base on V and 4 bases on J, plus 7 bases between the germline ends. The cysteine opens and the phenylalanine closes a CDR3 of 13 amino acids. The sequence is cut down to CDR3 DNA, 39 bases in frame from base 1. This TCR was sampled from a man aged 80 or over with acute or convalescent COVID-19. The sequenced sample was peripheral blood. The V and J segments used are TRBV19 and TRBJ2-5; confidence is insufficient to name the D gene. The nucleotide sequence is TGTGCCAGTAGTATAGTGGTACTAGAGACCCAGTACTTC. This is translated as CASSIVVLETQYF.